The 6 T cell receptor beta chains below come from one sample, sequenced in a study of blood T cell repertoires in COVID-19. Measured with immunoSEQ multiplex PCR; TCRdb has only the in-frame clones, and not every one. The sample lists about 130,000 clones, roughly 80% occurring once. The source material was peripheral blood. All receptors derive from a man in his sixties with acute or convalescent COVID-19.

The chain employs TRBV6-5 and TRBJ1-1, with TRBD1 matching 9 bases. The junction had 10 bases not matched to a gene; V was cut back by 6 bases and J by 5 bases. Germline CDR1 and CDR2: MNHEY and SVGAGI. CDR3 length equals 15 residues. The CDR3 nucleotides read TGTGCCAGCAGCCGGGACCGGGACAGGGCGACTGAAGCTTTCTTT. Amino acid sequence: CASSRDRDRATEAFF.

The chain is built from TRBV19 and TRBJ2-3, with a weak D call TRBD2 (6 bases). The CDR3 has 15 amino acids. V lost 6 bases and J 5 bases, leaving 18 bases between the germline ends. Germline CDR1 and CDR2: LNHDA and SQIVND (reference sequence). For the CDR3, the DNA is TGTGCCAGTAGCGCGGTCCAAGCGGGTAGAGATACGCAGTATTTT. Translating it yields CASSAVQAGRDTQYF. The full variable domain, with the rest looked up from reference TRBV19 and TRBJ2-3, is DGGITQSPKYLFRKEGQNVTLSCEQNLNHDAMYWYRQDPGQGLRLIYYSQIVNDFQKGDIAEGYSVSREKKESFPLTVTSAQKNPTAFYLCASSAVQAGRDTQYFGPGTRLTVL.

The chain is built from TRBV5-1 and TRBJ1-1, with 8 nucleotides matching TRBD1. The V segment lost 2 bases and the J segment 3 bases; nucleotides outside the gene matches: 3. CDR3 size: 14 residues. Germline assignment: CDR1 SGHRS and CDR2 YFSETQ. The CDR3 DNA reads as TGCGCCAGCAGCTTCGGGACAGGACACACTGAAGCTTTCTTT. It yields the protein CASSFGTGHTEAFF.

The CDR3 is CASSLNGQSNEKLFF. The CDR3 DNA sequence: TGTGCCAGCAGCTTGAATGGACAGTCCAATGAAAAACTGTTTTTT. The chain links TRBV7-2 to TRBJ1-4, with D possibly matching TRBD1 (6 bases). Trimming stripped 3 bases from V and 5 bases from J, with 13 bases between. The CDR3 is 15 amino acids. CDR1 is SGHTA, CDR2 FQGNSA, per germline.

V and J are TRBV2 and TRBJ1-2, with TRBD1 as a possible D gene (5 bases). This CDR3 has 17 amino acids. The germline V and J ends were trimmed by 3 bases and 3 bases, with 20 bases remaining between them. Per germline, CDR1 SNHLY and CDR2 FYNNEI. CDR3 loop: CASSEGPGYGDDYGYTF. The CDR3 DNA is TGTGCCAGCAGTGAGGGGCCCGGATATGGGGATGACTATGGCTACACCTTC. Full variable domain (outside the CDR3, taken from reference TRBV2 and TRBJ1-2): EPEVTQTPSHQVTQMGQEVILRCVPISNHLYFYWYRQILGQKVEFLVSFYNNEISEKSEIFDDQFSVERPDGSNFTLKIRSTKLEDSAMYFCASSEGPGYGDDYGYTFGSGTRLTVV.

This chain links TRBV6-6 with TRBJ2-5, with a weak D call TRBD2 (5 bases). Germline V gives CDR1 MNHNY, CDR2 SVGAGI (reference sequence). This CDR3 has 13 residues. V lost 5 bases and J lost 0, with 7 bases in between. The CDR3 sequence: CASSQDYQETQYF. The CDR3 nucleotides are TGTGCCAGCAGTCAGGACTACCAAGAGACCCAGTACTTC.